A selection of T cell receptor beta chains follows, all from one sample in a study of OX40 agonist ivuxolimab in advanced cancers. Generated by immunoSEQ multiplex PCR, the TCRdb table keeps only in-frame clones and is missing some. The profile shows about 88,000 clones, approximately 85% of them singletons. The source was CD4+ or CD8+ T cells sorted from blood, collected in a trial of the OX40 agonist ivuxolimab. All receptors derive from an adult with an advanced solid tumor such as melanoma, head and neck, liver or kidney cancer. Each CDR3 is given with its conserved first and last residue. D genes are given only for firm matches. Only some rows state a clone size, as once, few, many or a class for expanded clones.

v_call	d_call	clone_size	j_call	cdr3_nt	cdr3_aa
TRBV7-2	TRBD2	-	TRBJ2-3	TGTGCCAGCAGCCCTCCCGGGGGAGGGTTCACAGATACGCAGTATTTT	CASSPPGGGFTDTQYF
TRBV30	TRBD1	-	TRBJ2-1	TGTGCCTGGAGCCAGCCGGGACAGGGGGCTTTCAATGAGCAGTTCTTC	CAWSQPGQGAFNEQFF
TRBV6-5	-	-	TRBJ1-5	TGTGCCAGCAGTTACTCGTCTCAGGGACGCAATCAGCCCCAGCATTTT	CASSYSSQGRNQPQHF
TRBV15	-	-	TRBJ1-2	TGTGCCACCAGTCCTTCATCCTATGGCTACACCTTC	CATSPSSYGYTF
TRBV28	-	-	TRBJ1-1	TGTGCCAGCAGTGGGGGATCGAACACTGAAGCTTTCTTT	CASSGGSNTEAFF
TRBV5-6	-	-	TRBJ2-4	TGTGCCAGCAGTTCGGGGACTGTAGCCAAAAACATTCAGTACTTC	CASSSGTVAKNIQYF
TRBV7-3	TRBD2	-	TRBJ2-1	TGTGCCAGCAGCCTACGGGGGGACCCCTACAATGAGCAGTTCTTC	CASSLRGDPYNEQFF
TRBV11-1	TRBD1	once	TRBJ1-1	TGTGCCAGCAGCTTAACAGGGGACGGCACTGAAGCTTTCTTT	CASSLTGDGTEAFF
TRBV4-2	-	-	TRBJ1-4	TGTGCCAGCAGCCAAGAGTCGAGCACAACTAATGAAAAACTGTTTTTT	CASSQESSTTNEKLFF
TRBV18	-	-	TRBJ2-3	TGTGCCAGCTCACCACCGGGGCCGGGAGCAGATACGCAGTATTTT	CASSPPGPGADTQYF
TRBV4-2	-	few	TRBJ1-1	TGTGCCAGCAGCCAAGGGAGTAGCATAACGGGGACTGAAGCTTTCTTT	CASSQGSSITGTEAFF
TRBV4-2	TRBD2	once	TRBJ2-3	TGTGCCAGCAGCCAAGATGTGCCTAGCGGGGGGTACACAGATACGCAGTATTTT	CASSQDVPSGGYTDTQYF
TRBV14	TRBD1	-	TRBJ1-6	TGTGCCAGCAGCCACGCCTCGGACAGGGGGCGAGGTCGGTTTTCACCCCTCCACTTT	CASSHASDRGRGRFSPLHF
TRBV18	TRBD1	-	TRBJ1-6	TGTGCCAGCTCACCGGGACAGCAGGTCTATAATTCACCCCTCCACTTT	CASSPGQQVYNSPLHF
TRBV19	-	-	TRBJ2-2	TGTGCCAGTAGTACCCTCCCCTTCCGGCAGGGATGGAACACCGGGGAGCTGTTTTTT	CASSTLPFRQGWNTGELFF
TRBV5-1	-	-	TRBJ1-4	TGCGCCAGCAGTCTTGAAGCAGGGCCTCATGAAAAACTGTTTTTT	CASSLEAGPHEKLFF
TRBV18	TRBD2	-	TRBJ2-1	TGTGCCAGCTCAAAAGGCCGCGGGGGGGCATGGAATGAGCAGTTCTTC	CASSKGRGGAWNEQFF
TRBV5-1	-	-	TRBJ1-4	TGCGCCAGCACCCCTGGGGGAACTAATGAAAAACTGTTTTTT	CASTPGGTNEKLFF
TRBV7-8	-	-	TRBJ1-5	TGTGCCAGCAGCCCATTAGGGGAAGGGTTTAGCAATCAGCCCCAGCATTTT	CASSPLGEGFSNQPQHF